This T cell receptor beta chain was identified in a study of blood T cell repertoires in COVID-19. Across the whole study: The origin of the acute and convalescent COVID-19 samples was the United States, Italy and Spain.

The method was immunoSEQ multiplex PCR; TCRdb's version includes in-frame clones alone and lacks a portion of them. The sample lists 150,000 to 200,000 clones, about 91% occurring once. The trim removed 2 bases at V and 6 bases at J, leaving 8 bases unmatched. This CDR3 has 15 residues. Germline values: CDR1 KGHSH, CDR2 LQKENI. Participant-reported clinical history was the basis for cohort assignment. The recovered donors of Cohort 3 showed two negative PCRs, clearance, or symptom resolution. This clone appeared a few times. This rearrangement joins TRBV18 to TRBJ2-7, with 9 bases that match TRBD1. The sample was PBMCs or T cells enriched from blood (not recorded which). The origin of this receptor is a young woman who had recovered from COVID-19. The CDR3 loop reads CASSPGTGISPEQYF. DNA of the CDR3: TGTGCCAGCTCACCAGGGACAGGGATCTCCCCCGAGCAGTACTTC.